This T cell receptor beta chain stems from a study of T cell responses to AZD1222 COVID-19 vaccine. Sequenced by immunoSEQ multiplex PCR; TCRdb stores in-frame clones only, minus some. The sample consists of some 96,000 clones, approximately 88% of them appearing once. The material was peripheral blood, obtained 28 days after the second AZD1222 dose. This receptor was obtained from an adult who received the AZD1222 COVID-19 vaccine.

This CDR3 is CASSDKVRAHYGYTF. CDR3 nucleotides: TGTGCCAGCAGCGACAAAGTCAGAGCCCACTATGGCTACACCTTC. The chain carries TRBV3-1 (or the pseudogene TRBV3-2) and TRBJ1-2; D not resolved. The CDR3 covers 15 residues. CDR1 and CDR2 from the germline V gene are LGHDT and YNNKEL (reference sequence). Trimming pared 5 bases from V and 3 bases from J, leaving 16 bases between.